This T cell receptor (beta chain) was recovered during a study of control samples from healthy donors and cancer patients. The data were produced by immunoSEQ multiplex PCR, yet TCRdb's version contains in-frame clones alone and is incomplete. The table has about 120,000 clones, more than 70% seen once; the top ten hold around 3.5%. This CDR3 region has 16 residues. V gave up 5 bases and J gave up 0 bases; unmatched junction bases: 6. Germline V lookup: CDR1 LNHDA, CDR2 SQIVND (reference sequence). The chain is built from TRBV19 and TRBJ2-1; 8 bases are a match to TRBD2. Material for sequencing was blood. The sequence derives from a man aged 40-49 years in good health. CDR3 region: CASSPLAGISYNEQFF. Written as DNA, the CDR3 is TGTGCCAGTAGTCCATTAGCGGGGATCTCCTACAATGAGCAGTTCTTC.